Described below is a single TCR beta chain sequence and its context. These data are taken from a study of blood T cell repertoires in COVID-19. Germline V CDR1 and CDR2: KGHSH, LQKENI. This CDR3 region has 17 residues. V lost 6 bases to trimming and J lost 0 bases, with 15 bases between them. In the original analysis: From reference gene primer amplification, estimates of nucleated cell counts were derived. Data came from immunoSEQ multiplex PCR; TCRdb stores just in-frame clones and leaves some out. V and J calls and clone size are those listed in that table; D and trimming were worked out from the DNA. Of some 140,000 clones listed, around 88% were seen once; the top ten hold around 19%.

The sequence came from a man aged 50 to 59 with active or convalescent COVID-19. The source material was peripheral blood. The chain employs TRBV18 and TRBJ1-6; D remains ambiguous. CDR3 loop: CASSLHLGSSYNSPLHF. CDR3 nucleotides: TGTGCCAGCTCCCTTCACCTCGGGAGCTCCTATAATTCACCCCTCCACTTT.